The sequence of this T cell receptor beta chain was determined in a study of blood T cells in healthy people across ages. Overall study findings and caveats: CMV infection status of these donors was not known. Diversity figures based on one million T cells were deemed too low.

Germline V gene sequence: CDR1 KGHSH, CDR2 LQKENI. The CDR3 runs 14 residues. The V gene lost 6 bases and the J gene lost 2 bases, with 11 bases spanning the gap. The authors ran a second PCR of roughly 6 to 12 cycles using a sample-barcoded 5' primer and a J-beta primer mix. TCRdb passed the 5' RACE reads through MiXCR, listing each CDR3 protein once. The sample has around 870,000 distinct CDR3 sequences, 25% to 35% seen once; the top ten hold 17%. This clonotype was detected many times. Its antigen is as yet unknown. The authors drew about 10 milliliters of peripheral blood from each donor. Material for sequencing was blood. V usage is TRBV18 and J usage is TRBJ2-1; D unresolved. This clonotype was sampled from a woman of 80 years or more in good health. Here the CDR3 reads CASSPSYTYNEQFF. CDR3 DNA sequence: TGTGCCAGCTCTCCCTCCTATACCTACAATGAGCAGTTCTTC. The full variable domain, in which reference TRBV18 and TRBJ2-1 provide the parts outside the CDR3, is NAGVMQNPRHLVRRRGQEARLRCSPMKGHSHVYWYRQLPEEGLKFMVYLQKENIIDESGMPKERFSAEFPKEGPSILRIQQVVRGDSAAYFCASSPSYTYNEQFFGPGTRLTVL.